This TCR beta chain was found in a study of blood T cell repertoires in COVID-19. About the study: COVID-19 samples collected from the United States, Italy and Spain covered acute and convalescent phases. T cells, B-cell-depleted T cells, or PBMCs supplied cDNA or gDNA.

In the source study's methods: Reference gene primers were amplified, and this amplification served to estimate nucleated cell counts. Sequenced by immunoSEQ multiplex PCR; TCRdb stores in-frame clones only, minus some. The DNA gave D and trimming, while V, J and clone size come from that table. The sample consists of under 200,000 clones, more than 75% of them appearing once. Germline CDR1 is KGHDR and CDR2 is SFDVKD. The V end lost 3 bases, the J end lost 0 bases, and 5 bases lay between the germline ends. This CDR3 region has 14 residues. The chain uses TRBV24-1 and TRBJ1-3; no reliable D call. The sequenced sample consisted of peripheral blood. The receptor was derived from a man aged 18 to 35 with acute or convalescent COVID-19. The CDR3 spells CATSDPSSGNTIYF. The CDR3 bases are TGTGCCACCAGTGATCCGTCCTCTGGAAACACCATATATTTT.